A selection of T cell receptor beta chains follows, all from one sample in a study of T cells after yellow fever vaccination. From the 5' RACE reads, TCRdb called clonotypes with MiXCR, one entry per CDR3 protein. This repertoire shows some 250,000 distinct CDR3 sequences, approximately 3.6% found once; its top ten account for about 20%. This sample comprised PBMCs, obtained 15 days after the yellow fever booster vaccination. The receptors stem from a man younger than 30 who received the YFV17D yellow fever vaccine. The CDR3 runs from the conserved cysteine through the conserved F or W. D genes are given only for firm matches. Clone size is shown for a subset of rows, as once, few, many or a class of expanded clone.

D,J,size,V,DNA,CDR3
.,TRBJ2-5,many,TRBV7-6,TGTGCCAGCAGCTTGACATGGAAAGAGACCCAGTACTTC,CASSLTWKETQYF
TRBD1,TRBJ2-7,many,TRBV9,TGTGCCAGCAGCGAGGCCGGGACAGGCTACGAGCAGTACTTC,CASSEAGTGYEQYF
.,TRBJ1-1,many,TRBV4-3,TGCGCCAGCAGCCGAGTTGAACAGGGTAATGAAGCTTTCTTT,CASSRVEQGNEAFF
.,TRBJ1-1,many,TRBV4-3,TGCGCCAGCAGCCAAGAACCGAACACTGAAGCTTTCTTT,CASSQEPNTEAFF
.,TRBJ1-2,many,TRBV20-1,TGCAGTGCTAGAGAAACCCGGTCTTCTAACTATGGCTACACCTTC,CSARETRSSNYGYTF
.,TRBJ1-1,many,TRBV12-3/TRBV12-4,TGTGCCAGCAGTTTAGACGCTAGGTTGACTGAAGCTTTCTTT,CASSLDARLTEAFF
.,TRBJ1-6,.,TRBV19,TGCGCGGCGGGATGGGGAGGGAGCTCCTATAATTCACCCCTCCACTTT,CAAGWGGSSYNSPLHF
.,TRBJ2-4,many,TRBV5-1,TGCGCCAGCAGCTTTGGACAGTTCAGGGACATTCAGTACTTC,CASSFGQFRDIQYF
TRBD2,TRBJ2-1,many,TRBV7-3,TGTGCCAGCAGCCCCGGGACTAGTAGGAATGAGCAGTTCTTC,CASSPGTSRNEQFF
.,TRBJ2-3,many,TRBV7-2,TGTGCCAGCAGCTTAGAGGTCCGAGATACGCAGTATTTT,CASSLEVRDTQYF
.,TRBJ1-4,many,TRBV9,TGTGCCAGCAATTCGGGGGGTGGTGAAAAACTGTTTTTT,CASNSGGGEKLFF
.,TRBJ1-2,few,TRBV24-1,TGTGCCACCAGTGACAGCTTTATTAACTATGGCTACACCTTC,CATSDSFINYGYTF
.,TRBJ1-5,many,TRBV29-1,TGCAGCGTTGCTTTCGGGGAAACAGAGCCCCAGCATTTT,CSVAFGETEPQHF
TRBD2,TRBJ2-7,many,TRBV7-2,TGTGCCAGCAGCTCGACTAGCGGGGGGTTTAGAGAGCAGTACTTC,CASSSTSGGFREQYF
.,TRBJ1-4,many,TRBV10-3,TGTGCCATCAGTGAAACAACGGACAGTCCTGGACAGCCTAGGGGAAAACTGTTTTTT,CAISETTDSPGQPRGKLFF
.,TRBJ2-1,many,TRBV5-4,TGTGCCAGCAGGCCCTTGGGACCTTACAATGAGCAGTTCTTC,CASRPLGPYNEQFF
.,TRBJ2-1,many,TRBV14,TGTGCCAGCAGCCAAGAGGGGGAGAGCTCCTACAATGAGCAGTTCTTC,CASSQEGESSYNEQFF
TRBD1,TRBJ1-6,.,TRBV6-1,TGTGCCAGCACCCGAACAGGACAGGCTAATTCACCCCTCCACTTT,CASTRTGQANSPLHF
TRBD2,TRBJ2-1,many,TRBV5-1,TGCGCCAGCAGCTTGGATGGGACTAGCGGGGGACCTAGGTTCTTC,CASSLDGTSGGPRFF
.,TRBJ1-2,many,TRBV12-3/TRBV12-4,TGTGCCAGCAGTTTCTCCGGGATCTATGGCTACACCTTC,CASSFSGIYGYTF
.,TRBJ2-2,.,TRBV7-6,TGTGCCAGCACCCCGCGGGGGCCGGACACCGGGGAGCTGTTTTTT,CASTPRGPDTGELFF
TRBD1,TRBJ2-3,many,TRBV7-8,TGTGCCAGCAGCTTTGACAGGGGGCGGAAAGATACGCAGTATTTT,CASSFDRGRKDTQYF